A selection of T cell receptor beta chains follows, all from one sample in a study of shared clonotypes between healthy human individuals. Libraries were prepared by immunoSEQ multiplex PCR; TCRdb keeps only in-frame clonotypes and omits some of them. The repertoire consists of hundreds of thousands of clones, with under 95% occurring once and the leading ten covering about 24%. What was sequenced was naive CD8+ T cells sorted from blood. These receptors were collected from a man younger than 45 in good health. CDR3s include the opening cysteine and the closing phenylalanine or tryptophan. Each record gives: CDR3 protein, CDR3 DNA, J gene, clone size, CDR3 length, V gene, D gene. The D gene is left open where the match is weak. Size tells how often a clone was seen (once, few, many) or the class of an expanded clone, and some rows leave it out.

CDR3: CASSSRTGSSEKLFF
DNA: TGTGCCAGCAGTTCACGGACAGGGTCGAGCGAAAAACTGTTTTTT
J: TRBJ1-4
size: -
length: 15
V: TRBV27
D: TRBD1

CDR3: CASSVAPDRNDNYGYTF
DNA: TGTGCCAGCAGCGTAGCCCCGGACCGAAATGACAACTATGGCTACACCTTC
J: TRBJ1-2
size: -
length: 17
V: TRBV9
D: -

CDR3: CASNRQGPYEQYF
DNA: TGTGCCAGCAACCGACAGGGACCCTACGAGCAGTACTTC
J: TRBJ2-7
size: -
length: 13
V: TRBV5-4
D: TRBD1

CDR3: CATSRVPVGGDPSTGELFF
DNA: TGTGCCACCAGCAGAGTCCCGGTGGGAGGGGACCCGAGCACCGGGGAGCTGTTTTTT
J: TRBJ2-2
size: -
length: 19
V: TRBV15
D: TRBD2

CDR3: CASSISGVAGGTTDTQYF
DNA: TGCGCCAGCAGCATTTCGGGGGTAGCGGGAGGAACCACAGATACGCAGTATTTT
J: TRBJ2-3
size: -
length: 18
V: TRBV5-1
D: TRBD2

CDR3: CASRELGISDTQYF
DNA: TGTGCCAGCAGGGAACTAGGGATCTCAGATACGCAGTATTTT
J: TRBJ2-3
size: -
length: 14
V: TRBV27
D: -

CDR3: CASSWGYGQFF
DNA: TGTGCCAGCAGCTGGGGATACGGGCAGTTCTTC
J: TRBJ2-1
size: -
length: 11
V: TRBV7-9
D: -

CDR3: CASSSSRADGYTF
DNA: TGTGCCAGCTCATCCTCCAGGGCGGATGGCTACACCTTC
J: TRBJ1-2
size: -
length: 13
V: TRBV18
D: -

CDR3: CASSFLADSGNTEAFF
DNA: TGTGCCAGCAGCTTTTTAGCGGACAGCGGAAACACTGAAGCTTTCTTT
J: TRBJ1-1
size: -
length: 16
V: TRBV7-9
D: -

CDR3: CASRPETQETQYF
DNA: TGTGCCAGCAGACCGGAAACACAAGAGACCCAGTACTTC
J: TRBJ2-5
size: -
length: 13
V: TRBV27
D: -

CDR3: CASSLVPGTGEQYF
DNA: TGTGCCAGCAGCTTAGTGCCGGGAACGGGGGAGCAGTACTTC
J: TRBJ2-7
size: -
length: 14
V: TRBV11-3
D: -

CDR3: CASSHPTGEQYF
DNA: TGTGCCAGCAGCCACCCTACCGGCGAGCAGTACTTC
J: TRBJ2-7
size: -
length: 12
V: TRBV4-2
D: -

CDR3: CAWSSGRGNQPQHF
DNA: TGTGCCTGGAGTTCCGGACGGGGCAATCAGCCCCAGCATTTT
J: TRBJ1-5
size: -
length: 14
V: TRBV30
D: -

CDR3: CASSLMSTEAFF
DNA: TGTGCCAGCAGCCTCATGAGCACTGAAGCTTTCTTT
J: TRBJ1-1
size: few
length: 12
V: TRBV5-4
D: -

CDR3: CASSLGAGRVLETQYF
DNA: TGTGCCAGCAGCTTAGGTGCGGGGCGGGTATTGGAGACCCAGTACTTC
J: TRBJ2-5
size: -
length: 16
V: TRBV7-8
D: -

CDR3: CASRLTPGQGVNQPQHF
DNA: TGTGCCAGCAGACTAACACCGGGACAGGGGGTAAATCAGCCCCAGCATTTT
J: TRBJ1-5
size: -
length: 17
V: TRBV28
D: TRBD1

CDR3: CASSLQGGNEQFF
DNA: TGTGCCAGCAGTTTACAGGGTGGCAATGAGCAGTTCTTC
J: TRBJ2-1
size: -
length: 13
V: TRBV13
D: -

CDR3: CAGSAGQGFFYEQYF
DNA: TGTGCCGGCAGTGCCGGACAGGGATTCTTCTACGAGCAGTACTTC
J: TRBJ2-7
size: once
length: 15
V: TRBV27
D: TRBD1

CDR3: CSVEAGSNEQFF
DNA: TGCAGCGTTGAAGCCGGGAGCAATGAGCAGTTCTTC
J: TRBJ2-1
size: -
length: 12
V: TRBV29-1
D: -

CDR3: CASSLMNSGGSYNEQFF
DNA: TGTGCCAGCAGCTTAATGAATAGCGGGGGTTCCTACAATGAGCAGTTCTTC
J: TRBJ2-1
size: -
length: 17
V: TRBV5-6
D: TRBD2

CDR3: CASKGTQRNDYSNQPQHF
DNA: TGTGCCAGCAAGGGTACCCAGCGAAACGACTATAGCAATCAGCCCCAGCATTTT
J: TRBJ1-5
size: -
length: 18
V: TRBV21-1
D: -

CDR3: CASSHTSGNEQFF
DNA: TGTGCCAGCAGTCACACTTCGGGCAATGAGCAGTTCTTC
J: TRBJ2-1
size: -
length: 13
V: TRBV27
D: -